A selection of T cell receptor beta chains follows, all from one sample in a study of identical twins. TCRdb re-called the 5' RACE reads through MiXCR, storing one row per CDR3 protein. The sample has under 800,000 distinct CDR3 sequences, 21% seen once; the top ten hold 4% to 4.5%. The data were also submitted as part of a second study, on T cells expressing NK-cell markers.

The sample consisted of PBMCs. The receptors originated from a woman younger than 30 in good health. Each CDR3 is given with its conserved first and last residue. D genes are given only for firm matches. Only part of the rows carry a size: once, few, many, or a class if the clone is expanded.

TGTGCCACCAGCACATGGGACAGGGGTTCTCACCATGAGCAGTTCTTC	CATSTWDRGSHHEQFF	few	TRBJ2-1	TRBD1	TRBV15	16
TGTGCCACCAGCAGAGATCTGGGCCGGTACCCGGGACAGGCGAACTTC	CATSRDLGRYPGQANF	few	TRBJ2-7	TRBD1	TRBV15	16
TGTGCCAGCAGAATCGGGGTTACCTACGAGCAGTACTTC	CASRIGVTYEQYF	-	TRBJ2-7	-	TRBV12-3/TRBV12-4	13
TGCAGCGCTGGGTCGGGCGATACGCAGTATTTT	CSAGSGDTQYF	many	TRBJ2-3	-	TRBV29-1	11
TGTGCCAGCAGTTACGGGCGGACTAGCGGGAGGCTAAGGGAGCAGTTCTTC	CASSYGRTSGRLREQFF	-	TRBJ2-1	TRBD2	TRBV6-5	17
TGTGCCAGCAGCGAGGGGGTCCGGGGGGACGAGCAGTACTTC	CASSEGVRGDEQYF	-	TRBJ2-7	-	TRBV9	14
TGTGCCAGCAGCGGACCCCCGGACTACAACTACGAGCAGTACTTC	CASSGPPDYNYEQYF	few	TRBJ2-7	-	TRBV6-2/TRBV6-3	15
TGTGCCAGCAGCTTCGGACTAGCGGGGGGGGCAGATACGCAGTATTTT	CASSFGLAGGADTQYF	few	TRBJ2-3	TRBD2	TRBV7-8	16
TGTGCCAGCAGCTTTCAATCGGCCGGGGAGCAGTACTTC	CASSFQSAGEQYF	many	TRBJ2-7	-	TRBV7-9	13
TGTGCCAGCAGCAAGACAGGCCCTAACACAGATACGCAGTATTTT	CASSKTGPNTDTQYF	-	TRBJ2-3	-	TRBV12-3/TRBV12-4	15
TGTGCCATCAGTGAAAAGGGAGTCGTTGAGCAGTTCTTC	CAISEKGVVEQFF	-	TRBJ2-1	-	TRBV10-3	13
TGTGCCATCAGTGAGTCGATCAGACTAGCGGGCTACGAGCAGTACTTC	CAISESIRLAGYEQYF	many	TRBJ2-7	TRBD2	TRBV10-3	16
TGTGCCAGCAGTGACGGTAGCACAGATACGCAGTATTTT	CASSDGSTDTQYF	many	TRBJ2-3	-	TRBV6-4	13
TGCGCCAGCAGCCAAATAAGGACAGGAATCACTGAAGCTTTCTTT	CASSQIRTGITEAFF	-	TRBJ1-1	TRBD1	TRBV4-1	15
TGCGCCAGCAGTATAGGACGTCGAACCGAAGATACGCAGTATTTT	CASSIGRRTEDTQYF	-	TRBJ2-3	-	TRBV5-1	15
TGTGCCACCAGCAGCCTCCGGGACAGTCCACAAGAGACCCAGTACTTC	CATSSLRDSPQETQYF	-	TRBJ2-5	TRBD1	TRBV15	16
TGTGCCAGCCTCTCGTCGGTTGGCAACTATGGCTACACCTTC	CASLSSVGNYGYTF	few	TRBJ1-2	-	TRBV5-4	14
TGTGCCAGCCTTGGACTAGCGGGGGACGAGCAGTACTTC	CASLGLAGDEQYF	few	TRBJ2-7	TRBD2	TRBV6-1	13
TGTGCCCTCCAGCGGGGGCAGGGGGCCTACAATGAGCAGTTCTTC	CALQRGQGAYNEQFF	few	TRBJ2-1	-	TRBV6-1	15
TGCAGTGGGCAGACAGGGACGGGGTACGAGCAGTACTTC	CSGQTGTGYEQYF	few	TRBJ2-7	TRBD1	TRBV20-1	13
TGTGCCAGCAGCTTGGGTACCTGGGCAAATGGGGCCAACGTCCTGACTTTC	CASSLGTWANGANVLTF	-	TRBJ2-6	-	TRBV5-6	17
TGCGCCAGCAGCTTACCCCGGGGCGGACTGAACAATGAGCAGTTCTTC	CASSLPRGGLNNEQFF	-	TRBJ2-1	-	TRBV5-1	16
TGTGCCAGCGGACAGGGCGATGGCTACACCTTC	CASGQGDGYTF	few	TRBJ1-2	TRBD1	TRBV7-6	11
TGTGCCAGCAGTCGGGAGCCTTCCGGGGAGCTGTTTTTT	CASSREPSGELFF	-	TRBJ2-2	-	TRBV12-3/TRBV12-4	13